Described below is a single TCR beta chain sequence and its context. The antigen is undetermined. The data were taken from a study of cytomegalovirus exposure and HLA in healthy donors. Regarding the study as a whole: Analysis was performed later, and it showed HLA-associated TCR beta chains to be more clonally expanded than equally common others. Among donors in an Asian-associated ancestry cluster, a later analysis reportedly found fewer N-insertions than the approximately 670-donor mean.

Germline V CDR1 and CDR2: MRHNA, SNTAGT. The ends lost 3 bases at V and 3 bases at J; junction bases unmatched: 5. CDR3 size: 16 residues. Both 60 Vbeta primers and 13 Jbeta primers went into the PCR. Some clones are missing from TCRdb's copy, which holds only in-frame ones; the method was immunoSEQ multiplex PCR. The sample gives 200,000 or so clones, 75% to 90% of which show up once; roughly 0.8% is in the top ten. Sequenced material: PBMCs. This receptor was obtained from a woman under 30 in good health and CMV-seronegative. The V and J genes are TRBV6-4 and TRBJ2-1, with 10 bases that match TRBD2. Here the CDR3 reads CASSDFGTSDYNEQFF. As DNA, the CDR3 is TGTGCCAGCAGTGATTTCGGGACTAGCGACTACAATGAGCAGTTCTTC.